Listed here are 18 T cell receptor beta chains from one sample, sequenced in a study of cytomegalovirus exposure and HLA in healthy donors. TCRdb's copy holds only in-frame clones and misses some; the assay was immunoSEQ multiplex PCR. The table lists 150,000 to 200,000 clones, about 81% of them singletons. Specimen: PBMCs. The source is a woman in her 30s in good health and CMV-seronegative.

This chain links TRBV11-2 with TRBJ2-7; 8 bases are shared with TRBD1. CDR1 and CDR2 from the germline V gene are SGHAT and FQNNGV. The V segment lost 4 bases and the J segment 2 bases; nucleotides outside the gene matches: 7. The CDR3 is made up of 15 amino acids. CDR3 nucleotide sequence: TGTGCCAGCAGCTCCCTCCGACAGGGGACCTACGAGCAGTACTTC. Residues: CASSSLRQGTYEQYF.

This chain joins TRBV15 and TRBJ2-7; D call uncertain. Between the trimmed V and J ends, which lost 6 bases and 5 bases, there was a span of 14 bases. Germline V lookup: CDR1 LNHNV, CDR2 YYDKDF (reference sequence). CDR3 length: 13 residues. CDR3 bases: TGTGCCACCAGTGGGCCAGTTAACCACGAGCAGTACTTC. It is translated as CATSGPVNHEQYF.

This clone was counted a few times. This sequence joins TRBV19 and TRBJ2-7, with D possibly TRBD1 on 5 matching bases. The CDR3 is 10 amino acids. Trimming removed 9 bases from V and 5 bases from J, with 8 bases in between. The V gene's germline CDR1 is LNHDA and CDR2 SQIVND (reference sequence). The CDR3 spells CASRVDEQYF. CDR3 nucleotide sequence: TGTGCCAGCAGGGTTGACGAGCAGTACTTC.

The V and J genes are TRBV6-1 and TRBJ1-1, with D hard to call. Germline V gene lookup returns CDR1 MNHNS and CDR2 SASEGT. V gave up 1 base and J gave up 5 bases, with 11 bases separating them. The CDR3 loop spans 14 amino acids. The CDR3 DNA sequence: TGTGCCAGCAGTGAAGGTGCGGGTAGAACTGAAGCTTTCTTT. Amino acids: CASSEGAGRTEAFF.

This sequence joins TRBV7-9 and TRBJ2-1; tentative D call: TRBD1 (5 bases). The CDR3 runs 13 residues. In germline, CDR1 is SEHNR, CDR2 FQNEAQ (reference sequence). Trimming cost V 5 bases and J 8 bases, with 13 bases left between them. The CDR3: CASSQGSADEQFF. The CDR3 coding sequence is TGTGCCAGCAGCCAGGGATCGGCGGATGAGCAGTTCTTC.

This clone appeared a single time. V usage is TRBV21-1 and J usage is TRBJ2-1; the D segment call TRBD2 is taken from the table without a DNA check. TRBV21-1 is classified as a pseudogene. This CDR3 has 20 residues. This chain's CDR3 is CASSTPPGTSGGGPYNEQFF. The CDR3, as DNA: TGTGCCAGCAGCACTCCCCCCGGGACTAGCGGGGGGGGCCCCTACAATGAGCAGTTCTTC.

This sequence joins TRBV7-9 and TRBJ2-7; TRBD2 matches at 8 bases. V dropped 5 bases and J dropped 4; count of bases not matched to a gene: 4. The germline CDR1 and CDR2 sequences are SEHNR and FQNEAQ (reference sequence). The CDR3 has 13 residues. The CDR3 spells CASSTSGSYEQYF. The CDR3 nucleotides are TGTGCCAGCAGCACTAGCGGATCTTACGAGCAGTACTTC.

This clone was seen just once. The CDR3 nucleotides are TGTGCCAGCAGTAGGGACTCAGGCTCTGGAAACACCATATATTTT. It codes for CASSRDSGSGNTIYF. The chain has TRBV6-5 and TRBJ1-3; D may be TRBD1 (5 bases). V dropped 5 bases and J dropped 0 bases, with 11 bases sitting between them. This CDR3 contains 15 residues. CDR1 is MNHEY, CDR2 SVGAGI, per germline.

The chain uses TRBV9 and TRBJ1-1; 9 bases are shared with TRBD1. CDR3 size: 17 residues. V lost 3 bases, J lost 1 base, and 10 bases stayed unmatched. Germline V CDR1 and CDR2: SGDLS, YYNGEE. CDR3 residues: CASSAGQGRTSNTEAFF. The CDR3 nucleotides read TGTGCCAGCAGCGCAGGACAGGGGCGAACGTCGAACACTGAAGCTTTCTTT. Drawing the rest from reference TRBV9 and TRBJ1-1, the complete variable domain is DSGVTQTPKHLITATGQRVTLRCSPRSGDLSVYWYQQSLDQGLQFLIQYYNGEERAKGNILERFSAQQFPDLHSELNLSSLELGDSALYFCASSAGQGRTSNTEAFFGQGTRLTVV.

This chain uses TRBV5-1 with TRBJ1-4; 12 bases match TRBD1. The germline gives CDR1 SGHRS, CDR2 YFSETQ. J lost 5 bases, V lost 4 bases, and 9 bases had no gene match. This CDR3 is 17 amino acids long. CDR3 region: CASSEGQGALVNEKLFF. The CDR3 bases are TGCGCCAGCAGCGAGGGACAGGGGGCGTTGGTGAATGAAAAACTGTTTTTT.

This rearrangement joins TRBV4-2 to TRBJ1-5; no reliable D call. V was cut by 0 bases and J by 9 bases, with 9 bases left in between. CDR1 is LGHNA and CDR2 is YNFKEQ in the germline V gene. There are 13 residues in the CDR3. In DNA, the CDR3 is TGTGCCAGCAGCCAAGAAAAGCTAGGGCCCCAGCATTTT. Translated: CASSQEKLGPQHF.

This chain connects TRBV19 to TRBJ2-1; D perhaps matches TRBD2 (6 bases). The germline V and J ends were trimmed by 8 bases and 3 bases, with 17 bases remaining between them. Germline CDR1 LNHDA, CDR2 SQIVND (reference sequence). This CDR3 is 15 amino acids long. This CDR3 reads CASAGWDSYYNEQFF. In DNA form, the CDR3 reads TGTGCCAGTGCGGGATGGGACTCATACTACAATGAGCAGTTCTTC.

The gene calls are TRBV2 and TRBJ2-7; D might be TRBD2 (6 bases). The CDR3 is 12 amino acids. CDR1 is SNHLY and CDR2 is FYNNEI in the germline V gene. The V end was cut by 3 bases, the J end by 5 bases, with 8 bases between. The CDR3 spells CASSEEGHEQYF. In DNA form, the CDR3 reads TGTGCCAGCAGTGAGGAGGGCCACGAGCAGTACTTC.

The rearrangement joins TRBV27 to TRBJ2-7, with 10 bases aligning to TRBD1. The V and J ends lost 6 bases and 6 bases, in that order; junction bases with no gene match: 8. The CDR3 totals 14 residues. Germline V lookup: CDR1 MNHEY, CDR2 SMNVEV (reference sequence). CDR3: CASSRGQGTFEQYF. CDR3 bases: TGTGCCAGCAGCCGGGGACAGGGGACTTTCGAGCAGTACTTC.

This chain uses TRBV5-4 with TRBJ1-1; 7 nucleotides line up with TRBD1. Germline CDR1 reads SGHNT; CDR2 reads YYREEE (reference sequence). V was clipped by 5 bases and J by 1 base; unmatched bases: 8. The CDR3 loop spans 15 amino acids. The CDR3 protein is CASRSNRGRNTEAFF. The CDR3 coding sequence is TGTGCCAGCAGGTCTAACAGGGGACGGAACACTGAAGCTTTCTTT.

The DNA of the CDR3 is TGTGCCACCAGCAGAGAGGGTCGGACTAGCACAGATACGCAGTATTTT. Protein sequence: CATSREGRTSTDTQYF. The rearrangement uses TRBV15 and TRBJ2-3; TRBD2 might be the D (5 bases). V gave up 0 bases and J gave up 0 bases, with 10 bases separating them. Germline V gene lookup returns CDR1 LNHNV and CDR2 YYDKDF (reference sequence). The CDR3 runs 16 residues.

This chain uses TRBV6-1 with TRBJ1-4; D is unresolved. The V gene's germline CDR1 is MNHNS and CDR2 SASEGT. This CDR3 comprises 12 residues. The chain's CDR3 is CPVRGLNEKLFF. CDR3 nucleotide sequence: TGTCCAGTCCGGGGTTTAAATGAAAAACTGTTTTTT.

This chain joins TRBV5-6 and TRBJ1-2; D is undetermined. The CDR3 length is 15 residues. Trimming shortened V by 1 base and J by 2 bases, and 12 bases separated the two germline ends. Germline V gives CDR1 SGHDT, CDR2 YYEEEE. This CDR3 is CASSLIQARNYGYTF. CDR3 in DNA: TGTGCCAGCAGCTTGATCCAGGCCCGAAACTATGGCTACACCTTC.